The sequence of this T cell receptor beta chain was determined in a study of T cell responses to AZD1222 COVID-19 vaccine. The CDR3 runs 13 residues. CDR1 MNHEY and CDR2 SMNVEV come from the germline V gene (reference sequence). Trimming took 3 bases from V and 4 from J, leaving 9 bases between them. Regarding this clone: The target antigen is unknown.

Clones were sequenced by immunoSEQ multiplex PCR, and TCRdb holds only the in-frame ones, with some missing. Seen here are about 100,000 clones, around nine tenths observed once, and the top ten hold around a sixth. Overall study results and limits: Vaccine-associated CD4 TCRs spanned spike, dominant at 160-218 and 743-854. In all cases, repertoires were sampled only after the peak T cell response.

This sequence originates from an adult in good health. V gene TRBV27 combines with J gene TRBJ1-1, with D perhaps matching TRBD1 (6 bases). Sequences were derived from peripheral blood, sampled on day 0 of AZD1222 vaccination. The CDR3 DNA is TGTGCCAGCAGTTTTCGGGGGGCCACTGAAGCTTTCTTT. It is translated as CASSFRGATEAFF.